What follows is one TCR beta chain and its context. Its antigen is currently unknown. The sample originates from a study of T cell responses to AZD1222 COVID-19 vaccine. V gave up 7 bases and J gave up 4 bases, with 17 bases separating them. This CDR3 has 15 amino acids. Germline V gives CDR1 MDHEN, CDR2 SYDVKM. Study-level points and caveats: Baseline seropositivity characterized only a handful of AZD1222 recipients.

Clones were sequenced by immunoSEQ multiplex PCR, and TCRdb holds only the in-frame ones, with some missing. The sample lists about 150,000 clones; roughly nine tenths were seen once. The sample here was peripheral blood, taken 28 days after the second AZD1222 dose. V and J are TRBV28 and TRBJ1-5; D is undetermined. This sequence originates from an adult who received the AZD1222 COVID-19 vaccine. The CDR3 DNA reads TGTGCCAGCATTTCAAGGGAGTTTGGTAATCAGCCCCAGCATTTT. It specifies CASISREFGNQPQHF.